This TCR beta chain was recovered during a study of cytomegalovirus exposure and HLA in healthy donors (dated by TCRdb to about 2017). Describing the broader study: In an earlier analysis of roughly 500 of the donors, 276 Gb of sequence data and 100 million or so unique TCR beta sequences from 150 million to 200 million T cells were reported. Besides the first cohort of around 670 subjects, a separate validation cohort made up of 120 different subjects was used. Both class I and class II loci were covered by HLA typing, at four-digit resolution. All discovery cohort repertoires had been generated using a single sequencing platform. The study was designed to test whether signatures of past pathogen exposure could be identified by cataloging public T cell receptors. The study combined high-throughput TCR immunosequencing, statistical association of individual TCRs with disease status, and machine learning to predict cytomegalovirus infection status. A later analysis re-analyzed previously published TCR beta repertoires from 666 donors and added high-resolution HLA genotyping to study TCR occurrence patterns. Of the 350 to 450 genotyped donors, 80% to 90% were placed in the genetic ancestry cluster associated with self-reported Caucasian donors. Approximately 300 gigabases of sequencing data and approximately 92 million unique TCR sequences made up an early release that covered several hundred HLA-typed donors. Across approximately 420 genotyped donors of the cohort, an average of 235,054 unique TCR beta nucleotide sequences per donor were sequenced, and roughly 20% of those sequences were non-productive. A later genetic analysis took genome-wide SNP genotypes for about three fifths of the 666 donors and used that subset as a discovery cohort. To decide whether each TCR beta V gene segment behaved as functional or pseudogenic, an earlier analysis of some 540 of the donors relied on high-throughput TCR beta sequencing. The number of donors typed differed by locus, with about 629-640 for A, B, C, DRB1 and DQB1, approximately 500 for DQA1, 606 for DPA1, and some 470 for DPB1. Donor age, sex, ethnicity and CMV serostatus were collected together with the repertoire data. Four or five DR-DQ haplotypes were handled as single units for association and clustering because linkage in the cohort was strong. Using immunosequencing, the study profiled T cell repertoires from 500 to 800 subjects and related those repertoires to cytomegalovirus serostatus. Rather than using new phenotypic data, the later analysis identified candidate immune exposures from TCR beta sequences and from how often those sequences occurred across donors.

The CDR3 sequence holds 13 residues, the cysteine and phenylalanine included. The CDR3 DNA has 39 bases and is translated from base 1. CDR1 MNHNS and CDR2 SASEGT are derived from the germline V gene. Between the V and J ends, shortened by 5 bases and 6 bases respectively, the junction contains 13 bases. The full study reports these points: The cohort was sequenced for TCR beta chains only, and without alpha or paired-chain data the features that could be detected were limited. Three of the identified cytomegalovirus-associated TCR beta chains were confirmed in vitro to be specific for cytomegalovirus antigens. Several of the top co-occurrence clusters appeared to be linked to parvovirus B19, influenza, CMV and Epstein-Barr virus, according to a later analysis. In an earlier analysis of a few hundred of the donors, most TCR beta V segments were observed in productive rearrangements about 87% or about 30% of the time, broadly matching IMGT annotations. A further reported finding was that TCR beta sequences accurately predicted the HLA-A and HLA-B alleles for most subjects in the first cohort. In a later analysis, most CMV-associated TCR beta chains were found to appear HLA-restricted, with HLA associations seemingly driven largely by CMV exposure. A total of fewer than 200 TCR beta chains were listed by the study as associated with cytomegalovirus. A cluster of highly shared sequence variants was judged likely to be a technical artifact of the sequencing pipeline. Because counts were too low, roughly 16 rarely observed V segments, including chromosome 9 orphons, were left out of the earlier analysis of some 600 of the donors. According to a later analysis, TCR association rates differed among HLA loci, with DRB1 alleles showing the most associated TCRs and HLA-C alleles showing the fewest. Because HLA typing was missing for some donors at each locus, association tests included only the typed subset. The authors suggested that the approach could potentially be extended to other disease states and immunological phenotypes. CMV serostatus was the only immune exposure information available for the cohort. When HLA alleles, especially DR and DQ, strongly co-occurred, attributing TCR associations to individual alleles was difficult. Linkage disequilibrium might explain the correlated functional status among segregating V segments, but an unknown experimental factor could not be excluded. Most TCR sequences were seen in very few donors, while some public TCRs were found in many individuals. In a later analysis, some 17,000 TCR beta sequences were associated with specific HLA alleles at a false discovery rate of 0.05. In a later analysis, HLA-associated TCR beta chains showed more clonal expansion and lower generation probabilities than non-associated chains that were equally common. Sequencing depth was assumed to be roughly uniform across donors in the presence/absence analyses, though that assumption may not hold. A later genetic analysis associated a missense DCLRE1C variant with V-gene and J-gene trimming of TCR beta chains, and an independent cohort replicated the association. The classifier was reported to diagnose cytomegalovirus status with high specificity and sensitivity in both the original and validation cohorts. Compared with the approximately 710-donor mean, donors in an Asian-associated ancestry cluster had fewer N-insertions in productive TCRs, according to a later genetic analysis. Some IMGT-functional V segments, including TRBV6-2 and TRBV6-3, could not be distinguished by the 87-base-pair reads and were therefore excluded.

To prepare the library, the immunoSEQ multiplex PCR assay was applied. For the multiplex PCR, a mixture combining 60 forward primers for TCR Vbeta segments and 13 reverse primers for TCR Jbeta segments was used. The CDR3 region of rearranged TCR beta genes was amplified from genomic DNA by a multiplex PCR assay. On the Illumina HiSeq System, the amplified TCR beta libraries were sequenced as 87-base-pair reads. As for how the authors treated the data: In a later analysis, roughly 80 million unique TCR beta chains were counted across the 666 repertoires, and roughly 11 million of these chains were shared by at least two donors. To remove PCR and sequencing errors, raw reads were error-corrected and collapsed into unique sequences using a nearest-neighbor algorithm that merged closely related sequences. Alignment of CDR3 sequences to IMGT reference sequences was used to assign V, D and J gene segments. For a sequence to be retained, a match of at least six nucleotides was required to both a V gene segment and a J gene segment. A rearrangement was called productive if the CDR3 had no stop codons and remained in frame with V and J, and every other rearrangement was called non-productive. Following IMGT convention, CDR3 was defined as the stretch from the second conserved V-encoded cysteine to the conserved J-encoded phenylalanine. The earlier analysis of a few hundred of the donors excluded any sequence lacking an unambiguous match to a single V gene segment. An earlier analysis of several hundred of the donors called V segments functional above 56.7% productive rearrangements and segregating when the between-donor standard deviation exceeded 5%. A statistical classification framework was built for diagnosing cytomegalovirus status from the catalog of TCR beta chain sequences. V and J gene assignment, in a later analysis, came from comparing TCR nucleotide sequences with IMGT/GENE-DB human TR gene sequences. Using the TCRdist pipeline, a later analysis assigned CDR3 sequences along with most-parsimonious VDJ recombination scenarios. In a later analysis, each TCR beta chain was defined by its CDR3 amino acid sequence together with its V-gene family, and reads lacking a unique V-gene family were excluded. To address suspected cross-contamination and a sequencing artifact, a later analysis removed some 620 highly shared, low-generation-probability nucleotide sequences. A later analysis calculated a clonal expansion index for each public chain from normalized within-repertoire ranks of inferred template counts. In a later analysis, generation probabilities were computed using a VDJ recombination model fitted to out-of-frame rearrangements, and the results were checked against IGoR. Hypergeometric tests were used in a later analysis to score TCR-TCR, TCR-HLA and TCR-CMV co-occurrence, with a repertoire-size bias correction applied to the TCR pairs. In a later analysis, false discovery rates were estimated by permuting HLA or CMV assignments 20 times. In a later analysis, co-occurring TCRs were grouped with DBSCAN, and TCRdist sequence similarity was added when clustering was performed within HLA-allele-positive subsets. Co-occurrence clustering excluded repertoires with fewer than 30,000 or more than 120,000 public chains, plus five with anomalous nucleotide sharing. As stored in TCRdb, this immuneACCESS dataset retains in-frame rearrangements with V and J assigned. A fraction of the clones does not appear; measured against another copy, unresolved V genes explain less than half of the discrepancy, and the remainder lacks a known reason. V, J and clone size derive from that table, while D and trimming were established from the DNA sequence. The table for this sample lists 150,000 to 160,000 clones; around 68% of them were counted only once. The top ten hold approximately 2.3% of the sample.

The sample holds a few counts of this clone. Which antigen it targets is not known. No base quality values were provided; no much bigger clone lies one nucleotide off. The cohort comprised 670 or so healthy bone marrow donors. Cohort members were all nominally healthy when sampled, although unrecorded immune exposures were likely present. The donor was CMV seronegative and belonged to the group of 350 or so seronegative cohort members. A peripheral blood sample was provided by each donor, and peripheral blood mononuclear cells were used for TCR beta sequencing. The Qiagen DNeasy Blood Extraction Kit was used to extract genomic DNA from the blood cell samples.

The chain couples TRBV6-1 to TRBJ1-1; the D gene is not confidently resolved. Material for sequencing was PBMCs. This TCR came from a man under 40 in good health and CMV-seronegative. The CDR3 is CASSLLIRAEAFF. DNA sequence: TGTGCCAGCAGTCTCTTGATCCGCGCTGAAGCTTTCTTT.